The sequence of this T cell receptor (beta chain) was determined in a study of T cells in Graves' hyperthyroidism and ophthalmopathy. Deletions cut 2 bases from V and 2 bases from J, with 10 bases between. CDR3 length: 15 residues. Per germline, CDR1 MNHEY and CDR2 SMNVEV (reference sequence). The CDR3 regions of TCR beta were amplified from RNA transcripts. First-round RT-PCR of the TCR CDR3 relied on the HTBI primer set. TCRdb used MiXCR to reprocess the multiplex PCR reads, holding one entry per CDR3 protein. Of approximately 600,000 distinct CDR3 sequences listed, roughly 16% were seen once; the top ten hold less than 4.5%. This clonotype was observed a handful of times. Newly diagnosed patients aged 18 to 65 had hyperthyroidism of under 2 months' duration. Diagnosis rested on symptoms, serum thyroxine and TRAb, thyroid ultrasound, and orbital computed tomography. PBMCs came from 10 ml fresh peripheral blood.

The chain uses TRBV27 and TRBJ2-1; D unclear. The source of this sequence is a woman aged 25 to 45 with Graves' hyperthyroidism. The sample taken for sequencing was blood. This CDR3 is CASSLPGWAYNEQFF. In DNA form, the CDR3 reads TGTGCCAGCAGTTTACCGGGCTGGGCCTACAATGAGCAGTTCTTC.